Presented here are 32 T cell receptor beta chains from one specimen sequenced in a study of PD-L1 blockade in urothelial cancer. Some clones are missing from TCRdb's copy, which holds only in-frame ones; the method was immunoSEQ multiplex PCR. Of about 88,000 clones in the sample, more than 85% were seen once. This sample comprised PBMCs, obtained around atezolizumab (anti-PD-L1) treatment. The receptors were sampled from a man in his fifties or sixties with urothelial cancer.

This clone is a singleton in its sample. DNA for the CDR3: TGTGCCAGCAGCAGCGGACAGGGACACACCGGGGAGCTGTTTTTT. The encoded protein is CASSSGQGHTGELFF. The chain links TRBV5-4 to TRBJ2-2; TRBD1 matches at 8 bases. The germline gives CDR1 SGHNT, CDR2 YYREEE (reference sequence). J lost 3 bases, V lost 4 bases, and 5 bases had no gene match. This CDR3 is 15 amino acids long.

The chain links TRBV4-2 to TRBJ2-7; TRBD1 aligns across 10 bases. The V and J ends lost 2 bases and 7 bases, in that order; junction bases with no gene match: 11. This CDR3 has 16 residues. CDR1 and CDR2 from the germline V gene are LGHNA and YNFKEQ. The CDR3 reads CASSQPSGTGVGEQYF. The CDR3 bases are TGTGCCAGCAGCCAACCGTCGGGGACAGGGGTCGGTGAGCAGTACTTC.

The chain joins TRBV14 to TRBJ2-3, with 11 bases that match TRBD2. Germline-derived CDR1 and CDR2 are SGHDN and FVKESK. V shed 5 bases and J 0 bases; nucleotides not matched to a gene: 10. The CDR3 spans 18 residues. The CDR3 here is CASSGRLAGGTSTDTQYF. As DNA, the CDR3 is TGTGCCAGCAGCGGCCGGCTAGCGGGGGGCACTAGCACAGATACGCAGTATTTT.

This chain links TRBV5-4 with TRBJ2-3; possibly TRBD2 for D (5 bases). V dropped 2 bases and J dropped 5 bases, with 12 bases sitting between them. Looked up from germline, CDR1 is SGHNT and CDR2 is YYREEE (reference sequence). This CDR3 comprises 14 residues. CDR3 nucleotide sequence: TGTGCCAGCAGCTTCAGAGGGTCGGGAGATACGCAGTATTTT. This translates into CASSFRGSGDTQYF.

The rearrangement uses TRBV6-6 and TRBJ2-4, with 7 bases matching TRBD1. Germline CDR1 reads MNHNY; CDR2 reads SVGAGI (reference sequence). The trim removed 5 bases at V and 0 bases at J, leaving 4 bases unmatched. CDR3 length: 15 residues. CDR3 coding DNA: TGTGCCAGCAGTGAGGGACAGTTAGCCAAAAACATTCAGTACTTC. This sequence encodes CASSEGQLAKNIQYF.

V is TRBV5-4 and J is TRBJ2-1; D possibly corresponds to TRBD1 (6 bases). The CDR3 has 15 amino acids. Germline V CDR1 and CDR2: SGHNT, YYREEE (reference sequence). V was shortened by 4 bases and J by 5 bases, with 16 bases between the two germline ends. The CDR3, as DNA: TGTGCCAGCAGCCCCCCACAGGGCCGGAACAATGAGCAGTTCTTC. Amino acids: CASSPPQGRNNEQFF.

This clone was observed once. Germline and junction disagree at one end, which may indicate a read error. The gene calls are TRBV7-2 and TRBJ1-2; 10 nucleotides agree with TRBD1. This CDR3 is 15 amino acids long. Germline V gene lookup returns CDR1 SGHTA and CDR2 FQGNSA. CDR3 bases: TGTGCCAGCAGCCTAGCGGGACAGGGGAGCTATGGCTACACCTTC. It specifies CASSLAGQGSYGYTF.

V is TRBV2 and J is TRBJ1-1; D not resolved. Trimming pared 7 bases from V and 4 bases from J, leaving 13 bases between. CDR1 is SNHLY, CDR2 FYNNEI, per germline. The CDR3 is 13 amino acids. The CDR3 coding sequence is TGTGCCAGCAAGCTTGAGGGCGGCACTGAAGCTTTCTTT. As protein: CASKLEGGTEAFF.

V is TRBV25-1 and J is TRBJ1-2; D may be TRBD1 (5 bases). CDR1 is MGHDK and CDR2 is SYGVNS in the germline V gene. The CDR3 has 15 residues. V was trimmed by 3 bases and J by 5 bases, leaving 16 bases between them. CDR3 in DNA: TGTGCCAGCAGTGATCTGGCAGGGCAGGAATATGGCTACACCTTC. Protein product: CASSDLAGQEYGYTF.

The chain links TRBV10-2 to TRBJ2-7; 7 bases fit TRBD2. The CDR3 spans 14 residues. Losses at the gene ends were 5 bases for V and 1 base for J; bases not matched to a gene: 5. CDR1 is WSHSY and CDR2 is SAAADI in the germline V gene. The DNA of the CDR3 is TGCGCCAGCAGTTCCCTTAGCGGGTCCTACGAGCAGTACTTC. Protein product: CASSSLSGSYEQYF.

This rearrangement joins TRBV4-3 to TRBJ2-7; D might be TRBD2 (7 bases). V lost 1 base and J lost 2, with 9 bases in between. The germline gives CDR1 LGHNA, CDR2 YSLEER. This CDR3 is built from 14 residues. The CDR3 protein is CASSQGEGAYEQYF. CDR3 coding DNA: TGCGCCAGCAGCCAAGGGGAGGGGGCCTACGAGCAGTACTTC.

The V call is TRBV9, the J call TRBJ2-5; the D is unclear. The V gene lost 0 bases and the J gene lost 5 bases, with 11 bases spanning the gap. The CDR3 contains 14 residues. The germline V gene encodes CDR1 SGDLS and CDR2 YYNGEE. Here the CDR3 DNA reads TGTGCCAGCAGCGTAGACGCTCTCGGGGAGACCCAGTACTTC. Amino acid sequence: CASSVDALGETQYF.

The chain recombines TRBV5-1 with TRBJ1-1, with 10 positions matching TRBD1. The CDR3 runs 15 residues. Trimming took 4 bases from V and 3 from J; bases not matched to a gene: 6. Germline V CDR1 and CDR2: SGHRS, YFSETQ. The CDR3 DNA sequence: TGCGCCAGCAGCCCCAGGACAGGGGGTGACACTGAAGCTTTCTTT. Translating gives CASSPRTGGDTEAFF.

The chain has TRBV15 and TRBJ1-1, with D possibly being TRBD1 (6 bases). This CDR3 contains 15 residues. Germline V gene sequence: CDR1 LNHNV, CDR2 YYDKDF (reference sequence). With 0 bases removed from V and 1 base from J, the gap between germline ends came to 9 bases. CDR3 nucleotide sequence: TGTGCCACCAGCAGAGACAGACAGGAGAACACTGAAGCTTTCTTT. It translates to CATSRDRQENTEAFF. Drawing the rest from reference TRBV15 and TRBJ1-1, the complete variable domain is DAMVIQNPRYQVTQFGKPVTLSCSQTLNHNVMYWYQQKSSQAPKLLFHYYDKDFNNEADTPDNFQSRRPNTSFCFLDIRSPGLGDTAMYLCATSRDRQENTEAFFGQGTRLTVV.

The chain combines TRBV29-1 with TRBJ2-3, with D unclear. V shed 3 bases and J shed 0 bases, with 7 bases lying between them. This CDR3 region has 13 residues. Germline V gene lookup returns CDR1 SQVTM and CDR2 ANQGSEA. CDR3 protein: CSVDLLSTDTQYF. The CDR3 bases are TGCAGCGTTGACCTTCTTAGCACAGATACGCAGTATTTT.

This chain uses TRBV7-9 with TRBJ2-7; possible D gene TRBD1, 6 bases. V was pared by 5 bases and J by 5 bases, with 10 bases between. The CDR3 extends over 12 amino acids. Germline-derived CDR1 and CDR2 are SEHNR and FQNEAQ (reference sequence). CDR3 in amino acids: CASSQGQDEQYF. The CDR3 nucleotides are TGTGCCAGCAGCCAGGGGCAGGACGAGCAGTACTTC.

J is TRBJ2-5 and V is TRBV18; TRBD2 aligns across 7 bases. Looked up from germline, CDR1 is KGHSH and CDR2 is LQKENI. There are 16 residues in the CDR3. With 1 base clipped from V and 1 base from J, the junction kept 6 bases outside the gene matches. The CDR3 sequence is CASSPLPAGFQETQYF. The CDR3 coding sequence is TGTGCCAGCTCACCACTGCCAGCGGGATTCCAAGAGACCCAGTACTTC.

This sequence joins TRBV28 and TRBJ2-7; the match to TRBD1 covers 8 bases. J was trimmed by 3 bases and V by 6 bases; bases with no gene match: 10. This CDR3 region has 15 residues. Germline V lookup: CDR1 MDHEN, CDR2 SYDVKM. CDR3 in amino acids: CASRPGQGQIYEQYF. Written as DNA, the CDR3 is TGTGCCAGCAGACCCGGACAGGGTCAAATCTACGAGCAGTACTTC.

The CDR3 DNA follows: TGCGCCAGCAGCCTAGTAAGTTCTGGACAAGAGACCCAGTACTTC. This encodes CASSLVSSGQETQYF. The chain couples TRBV5-1 to TRBJ2-5; the D is unclear. The germline V and J ends were trimmed by 4 bases and 2 bases, with 15 bases remaining between them. Germline-derived CDR1 and CDR2 are SGHRS and YFSETQ. The CDR3 extends over 15 amino acids.

V gene TRBV28 combines with J gene TRBJ2-2; weak D call: TRBD1 (5 bases). The CDR3 has 15 residues. Deletions cut 2 bases from V and 0 bases from J, with 7 bases between. Germline V gives CDR1 MDHEN, CDR2 SYDVKM. The CDR3: CASSLGAANTGELFF. The CDR3 region has the DNA TGTGCCAGCAGTTTAGGGGCGGCGAACACCGGGGAGCTGTTTTTT.

The chain recombines TRBV2 with TRBJ2-1, with 11 bases identical to TRBD2. This CDR3 contains 17 residues. Trimming removed 2 bases from V and 7 bases from J; junction bases left unmatched: 10. Germline values: CDR1 SNHLY, CDR2 FYNNEI. The CDR3 here is CASSERSLAGGANEQFF. The CDR3 DNA reads as TGTGCCAGCAGTGAAAGGAGTCTAGCGGGGGGCGCGAATGAGCAGTTCTTC.

The chain is built from TRBV5-6 and TRBJ2-1; D is perhaps TRBD2 (5 bases). Germline V gene lookup returns CDR1 SGHDT and CDR2 YYEEEE. Trimming took 0 bases from V and 6 from J, leaving 13 bases between them. The length of the CDR3 is 15 residues. CDR3 bases: TGTGCCAGCAGCTTGGTGGTGGGAGCGACCAATGAGCAGTTCTTC. Amino acid sequence: CASSLVVGATNEQFF.

This clone was seen just once. This chain connects TRBV25-1 to TRBJ2-2, with 12 bases fitting TRBD2. CDR1 is MGHDK, CDR2 SYGVNS, per germline. The CDR3 contains 15 residues. V shed 7 bases and J 5 bases; nucleotides not matched to a gene: 5. CDR3 DNA: TGTGCCAGCACTCGGACTAGCGGGGTGACCGGGGAGCTGTTTTTT. Amino acid sequence: CASTRTSGVTGELFF.

The gene calls are TRBV28 and TRBJ2-7, with D possibly matching TRBD1 (6 bases). The length of the CDR3 is 13 residues. Trimming stripped 6 bases from V and 0 bases from J, with 9 bases between. In germline, CDR1 is MDHEN, CDR2 SYDVKM. CDR3 sequence: CASSQDSSYEQYF. CDR3 in DNA: TGTGCCAGCAGCCAGGACAGCTCCTACGAGCAGTACTTC.

J is TRBJ2-3 and V is TRBV29-1; weak D call: TRBD1 (6 bases). Germline V gene lookup returns CDR1 SQVTM and CDR2 ANQGSEA. V dropped 4 bases and J dropped 3 bases, with 11 bases sitting between them. There are 13 residues in the CDR3. In nucleotides, the CDR3 is TGCAGCGTTGTAGGGGGTGGGACAGATACGCAGTATTTT. It translates to CSVVGGGTDTQYF.

As regards this clone: Other DNA sequences in this specimen translate into the identical CDR3. The V call is TRBV5-1, the J call TRBJ2-7; 12 bases agree with TRBD2. The germline V gene encodes CDR1 SGHRS and CDR2 YFSETQ. V was pared by 0 bases and J by 4 bases, with 2 bases of the junction left unmatched. This CDR3 comprises 15 residues. The CDR3 region is CASSLGTSGDYEQYF. Here the CDR3 DNA reads TGCGCCAGCAGCTTGGGGACTAGCGGGGATTACGAGCAGTACTTC.

The chain couples TRBV2 to TRBJ2-1; 12 bases line up with TRBD2. Germline lookup yields CDR1 SNHLY and CDR2 FYNNEI. V gave up 7 bases and J gave up 8 bases; unmatched junction bases: 12. The CDR3 is 16 residues long. This CDR3 reads CASTKGLAGTIDEQFF. In nucleotides, the CDR3 is TGTGCCAGCACAAAGGGACTAGCGGGTACAATAGATGAGCAGTTCTTC.

The rearrangement uses TRBV29-1 and TRBJ2-6, with D perhaps matching TRBD2 (6 bases). This CDR3 comprises 14 residues. Germline CDR1 is SQVTM and CDR2 is ANQGSEA. The V end lost 1 base, the J end lost 3 bases, and 7 bases lay between the germline ends. CDR3 coding DNA: TGCAGCGTTGAAGGGGGGGATGGGGCCAACGTCCTGACTTTC. Its protein product is CSVEGGDGANVLTF.

This chain uses TRBV6-1 with TRBJ2-7, with TRBD2 as a possible D gene (5 bases). The V end was cut by 2 bases, the J end by 0 bases, with 32 bases between. CDR1 and CDR2 from the germline V gene are MNHNS and SASEGT. CDR3 length: 22 amino acids. CDR3 in amino acids: CASSERAPPGESSTRYSYEQYF. The CDR3 bases are TGTGCCAGCAGTGAAAGAGCCCCACCGGGTGAGTCCTCTACTAGATACTCCTACGAGCAGTACTTC.

V and J are TRBV4-2 and TRBJ2-3; 13 nucleotides line up with TRBD2. J gave up 6 bases and V 4 bases, and 4 bases lay outside the gene matches. The CDR3 has 15 amino acids. The germline CDR1 and CDR2 sequences are LGHNA and YNFKEQ. The CDR3 loop is CASSPGLAGTDTQYF. The CDR3 coding sequence is TGTGCCAGCAGCCCGGGACTAGCGGGGACTGATACGCAGTATTTT.

In nucleotides, the CDR3 is TGTGCCAGCAGCGCGGCGGGTGGGTTCCGGGAGGCCCCTGCGGGGCAGTACTTC. It codes for CASSAAGGFREAPAGQYF. V usage is TRBV5-5 and J usage is TRBJ2-7, with 7 nucleotides matching TRBD2. Germline loops: CDR1 SGHKS, CDR2 YYEKEE (reference sequence). The V and J ends lost 4 bases and 9 bases, in that order; junction bases with no gene match: 25. CDR3 length: 18 amino acids.

The CDR3: CASSFGLQGYNEQFF. CDR3 DNA: TGTGCCAGCAGCTTCGGCCTCCAGGGGTACAATGAGCAGTTCTTC. This chain connects TRBV7-8 to TRBJ2-1; D perhaps matches TRBD1 (6 bases). Trimming took 3 bases from V and 4 from J, leaving 13 bases between them. CDR3 length equals 15 residues. The germline gives CDR1 SGHVS, CDR2 FQNEAQ.